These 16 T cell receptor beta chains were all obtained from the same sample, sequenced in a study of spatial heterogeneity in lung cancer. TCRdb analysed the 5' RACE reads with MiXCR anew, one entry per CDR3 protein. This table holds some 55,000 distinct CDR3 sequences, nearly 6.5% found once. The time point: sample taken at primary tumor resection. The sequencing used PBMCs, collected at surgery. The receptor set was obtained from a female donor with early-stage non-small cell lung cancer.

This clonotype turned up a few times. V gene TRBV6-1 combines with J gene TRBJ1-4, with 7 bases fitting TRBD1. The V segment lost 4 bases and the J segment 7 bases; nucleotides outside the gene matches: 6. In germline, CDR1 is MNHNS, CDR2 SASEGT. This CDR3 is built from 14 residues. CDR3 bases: TGTGCCAGCAGTGCGCGACAGGGTTTTGAAAAACTGTTTTTT. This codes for CASSARQGFEKLFF.

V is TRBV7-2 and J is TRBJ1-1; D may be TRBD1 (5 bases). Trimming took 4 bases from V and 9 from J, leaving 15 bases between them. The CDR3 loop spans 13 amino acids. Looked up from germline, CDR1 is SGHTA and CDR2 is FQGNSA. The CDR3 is CASSSLRGYQAFF. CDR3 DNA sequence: TGTGCCAGCAGCTCTCTCCGGGGGTACCAAGCTTTCTTT.

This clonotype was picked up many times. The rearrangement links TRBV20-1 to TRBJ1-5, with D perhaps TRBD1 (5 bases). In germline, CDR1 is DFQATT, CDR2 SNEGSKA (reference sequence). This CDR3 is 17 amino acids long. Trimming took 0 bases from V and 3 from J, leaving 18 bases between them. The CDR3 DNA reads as TGCAGTGCTAGAGATTGGCTGGAGACAGCTTTCAATCAGCCCCAGCATTTT. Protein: CSARDWLETAFNQPQHF.

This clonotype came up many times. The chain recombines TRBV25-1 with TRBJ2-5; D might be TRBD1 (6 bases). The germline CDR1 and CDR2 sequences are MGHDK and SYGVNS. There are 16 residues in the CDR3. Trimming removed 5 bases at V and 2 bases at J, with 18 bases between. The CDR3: CASSLWGQGSQETQYF. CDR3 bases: TGTGCCAGCAGTCTTTGGGGGCAGGGATCACAAGAGACCCAGTACTTC.

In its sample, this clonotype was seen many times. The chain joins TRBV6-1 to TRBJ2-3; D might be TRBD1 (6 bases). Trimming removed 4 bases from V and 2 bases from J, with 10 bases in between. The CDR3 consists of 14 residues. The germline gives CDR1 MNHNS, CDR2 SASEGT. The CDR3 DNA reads TGTGCCAGCAGTGGGGACACCCCCACAGATACGCAGTATTTT. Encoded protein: CASSGDTPTDTQYF.

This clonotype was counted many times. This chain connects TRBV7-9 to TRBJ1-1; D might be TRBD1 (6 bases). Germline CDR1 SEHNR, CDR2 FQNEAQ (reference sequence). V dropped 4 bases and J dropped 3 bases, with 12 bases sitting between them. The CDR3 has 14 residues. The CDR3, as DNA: TGTGCCAGCAGCTCCAGGGGTGATGACACTGAAGCTTTCTTT. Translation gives CASSSRGDDTEAFF. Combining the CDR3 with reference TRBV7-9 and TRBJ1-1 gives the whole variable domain DTGVSQNPRHKITKRGQNVTFRCDPISEHNRLYWYRQTLGQGPEFLTYFQNEAQLEKSRLLSDRFSAERPKGSFSTLEIQRTEQGDSAMYLCASSSRGDDTEAFFGQGTRLTVV.

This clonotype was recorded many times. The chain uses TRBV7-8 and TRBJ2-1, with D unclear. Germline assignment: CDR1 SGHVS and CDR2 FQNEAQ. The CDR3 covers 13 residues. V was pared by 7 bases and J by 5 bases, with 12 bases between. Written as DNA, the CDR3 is TGTGCCAGCATCGAAAAGGGCCACAATGAGCAGTTCTTC. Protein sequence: CASIEKGHNEQFF.

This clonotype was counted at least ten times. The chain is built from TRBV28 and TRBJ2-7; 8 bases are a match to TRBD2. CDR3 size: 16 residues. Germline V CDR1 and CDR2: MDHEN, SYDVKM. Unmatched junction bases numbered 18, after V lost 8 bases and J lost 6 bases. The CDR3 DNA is TGTGCCAGCCTTCCGCAAAGAGCGGGAGTACCCCTCGAGCAGTACTTC. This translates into CASLPQRAGVPLEQYF. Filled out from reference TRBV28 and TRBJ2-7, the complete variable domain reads DVKVTQSSRYLVKRTGEKVFLECVQDMDHENMFWYRQDPGLGLRLIYFSYDVKMKEKGDIPEGYSVSREKKERFSLILESASTNQTSMYLCASLPQRAGVPLEQYFGPGTRLTVT.

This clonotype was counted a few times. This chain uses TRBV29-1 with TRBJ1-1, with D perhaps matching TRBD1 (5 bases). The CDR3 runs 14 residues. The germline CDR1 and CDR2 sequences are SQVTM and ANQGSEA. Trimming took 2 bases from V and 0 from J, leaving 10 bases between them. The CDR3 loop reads CSVERQPLNTEAFF. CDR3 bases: TGCAGCGTTGAAAGACAGCCTCTGAACACTGAAGCTTTCTTT.

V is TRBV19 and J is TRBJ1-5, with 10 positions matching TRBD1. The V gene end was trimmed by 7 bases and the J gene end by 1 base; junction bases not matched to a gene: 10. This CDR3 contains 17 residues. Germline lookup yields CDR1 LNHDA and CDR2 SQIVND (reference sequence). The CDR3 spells CASIGDRGQRSNQPQHF. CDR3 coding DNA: TGTGCCAGTATAGGCGACAGGGGGCAAAGGAGCAATCAGCCCCAGCATTTT.

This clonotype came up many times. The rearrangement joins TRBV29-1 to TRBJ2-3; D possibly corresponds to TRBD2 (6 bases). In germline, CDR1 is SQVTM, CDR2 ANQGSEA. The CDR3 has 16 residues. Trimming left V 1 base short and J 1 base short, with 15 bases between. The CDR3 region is CSVEGLQRAGTDTQYF. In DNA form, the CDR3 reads TGCAGCGTTGAAGGGTTGCAGCGGGCGGGCACAGATACGCAGTATTTT.

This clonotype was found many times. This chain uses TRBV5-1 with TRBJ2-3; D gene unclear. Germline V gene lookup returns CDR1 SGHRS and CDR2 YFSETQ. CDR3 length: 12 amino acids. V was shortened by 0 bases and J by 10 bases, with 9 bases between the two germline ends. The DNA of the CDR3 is TGCGCCAGCAGCTTGGAACGTTCTGCGCAGTATTTT. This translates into CASSLERSAQYF. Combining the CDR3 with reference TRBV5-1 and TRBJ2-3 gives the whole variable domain KAGVTQTPRYLIKTRGQQVTLSCSPISGHRSVSWYQQTPGQGLQFLFEYFSETQRNKGNFPGRFSGRQFSNSRSEMNVSTLELGDSALYLCASSLERSAQYFGPGTRLTVL.

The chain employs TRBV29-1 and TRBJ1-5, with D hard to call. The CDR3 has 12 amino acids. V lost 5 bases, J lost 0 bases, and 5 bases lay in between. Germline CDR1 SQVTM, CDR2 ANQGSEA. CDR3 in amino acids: CSVQVSNQPQHF. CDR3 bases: TGCAGCGTTCAGGTTAGCAATCAGCCCCAGCATTTT.

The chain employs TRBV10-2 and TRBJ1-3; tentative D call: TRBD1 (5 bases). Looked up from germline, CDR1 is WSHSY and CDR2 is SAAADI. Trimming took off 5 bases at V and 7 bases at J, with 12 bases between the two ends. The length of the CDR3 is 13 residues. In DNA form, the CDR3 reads TGCGCCAGCAGTCCGGGGGAGGGTAACACCATATATTTT. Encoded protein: CASSPGEGNTIYF.

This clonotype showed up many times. The CDR3 DNA is TGCAGCGCTGGGGGACAGGGGGCGAACGAGCAGTACTTC. Its protein is CSAGGQGANEQYF. The chain has TRBV29-1 and TRBJ2-7; TRBD1 aligns across 12 bases. V lost 7 bases, J lost 5 bases, and 6 bases stayed unmatched. There are 13 residues in the CDR3. The germline V gene encodes CDR1 SQVTM and CDR2 ANQGSEA.

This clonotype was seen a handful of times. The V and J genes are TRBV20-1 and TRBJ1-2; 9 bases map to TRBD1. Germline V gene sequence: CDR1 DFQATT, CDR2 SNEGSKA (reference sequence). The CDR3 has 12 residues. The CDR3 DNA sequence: TGCAGCGACCGGACAGGGGACGGAGGCTACACCTTC. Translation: CSDRTGDGGYTF.